The clone carrying this TCR beta chain was found a few times. CDR1 is LNHDA and CDR2 is SQIVND in the germline V gene (reference sequence). V lost 1 base and J 1 base, leaving 10 bases between the germline ends. There are 15 residues in the CDR3. The data were obtained in a study of cytomegalovirus exposure and HLA in healthy donors. It was with 60 Vbeta and 13 Jbeta primers that the PCR ran. Some clones are missing from TCRdb's copy, which holds only in-frame ones; the method was immunoSEQ multiplex PCR. Of approximately 150,000 clones in the sample, around 80% were seen once. Sequencing used PBMCs. This chain links TRBV19 with TRBJ1-1, with D perhaps TRBD1 (6 bases). This TCR was sampled from a male donor in good health and CMV-seronegative. This chain's CDR3 is CASSIGPRGNTEAFF. CDR3 in DNA: TGTGCCAGTAGTATAGGACCCAGGGGGAACACTGAAGCTTTCTTT.